The 7 T cell receptor beta chains below come from one sample, sequenced in a study of T cells in Graves' hyperthyroidism and ophthalmopathy. Template material for amplifying TCR beta CDR3 regions consisted of RNA transcripts. Primed by the HTBI set, a first-round RT-PCR was run on the TCR CDR3. TCRdb fed the multiplex PCR reads into MiXCR, producing one record per CDR3 protein. Of over 500,000 distinct CDR3 sequences in the sample, 14% were seen once. Sequencing used blood. Every receptor here comes from a woman in her forties with Graves' hyperthyroidism.

The rearrangement joins TRBV6-1 to TRBJ2-1; D possibly corresponds to TRBD1 (5 bases). Germline values: CDR1 MNHNS, CDR2 SASEGT. Between the trimmed V and J ends, which lost 2 bases and 9 bases, there was a span of 11 bases. CDR3 length: 13 residues. CDR3 sequence (DNA): TGTGCCAGCAGTGAACAGGGCCAGGGTGAGCAGTTCTTC. Translation gives CASSEQGQGEQFF.

This chain uses TRBV19 with TRBJ2-2, with D hard to call. The ends were cut back, 7 bases at V and 1 base at J, with 10 bases in the middle. This CDR3 has 14 residues. Germline V CDR1 and CDR2: LNHDA, SQIVND (reference sequence). Written as DNA, the CDR3 is TGTGCCAGTATGGTAAGGAAGAACACCGGGGAGCTGTTTTTT. This encodes CASMVRKNTGELFF.

This clonotype was seen more than once but under ten times. The chain has TRBV24-1 and TRBJ2-2; TRBD2 matches 13 bases. The germline CDR1 and CDR2 sequences are KGHDR and SFDVKD. This CDR3 has 18 residues. V trimming: 0 bases; J trimming: 0 bases; junction bases outside the gene matches: 0. The CDR3 DNA reads as TGTGCCACCAGTGATTTGGGGACTAGCGGGACGAACACCGGGGAGCTGTTTTTT. This translates into CATSDLGTSGTNTGELFF.

V gene TRBV7-9 combines with J gene TRBJ2-1; D gene ambiguous. V lost 5 bases and J 9 bases, leaving 17 bases between the germline ends. Germline V CDR1 and CDR2: SEHNR, FQNEAQ (reference sequence). CDR3 length: 14 amino acids. The CDR3 sequence is CASSEMETFGEQFF. The CDR3 nucleotides read TGTGCCAGCAGCGAGATGGAGACTTTTGGTGAGCAGTTCTTC.

This clonotype was seen more than once but under ten times. The chain combines TRBV20-1 with TRBJ2-1; 8 positions match TRBD2. Unmatched junction bases numbered 8, after V lost 2 bases and J lost 8 bases. This CDR3 is 14 amino acids long. The germline CDR1 and CDR2 sequences are DFQATT and SNEGSKA (reference sequence). CDR3 nucleotides: TGCAGTGCTAGACCCCCCGATAGCGGGGATGAGCAGTTCTTC. It is translated as CSARPPDSGDEQFF.

This clonotype was counted ten times or more. The chain couples TRBV10-3 to TRBJ1-1; D may be TRBD1 (5 bases). The CDR3 length is 14 residues. Trimming shortened V by 4 bases and J by 5 bases, and 14 bases separated the two germline ends. Germline lookup yields CDR1 ENHRY and CDR2 SYGVKD. CDR3 nucleotide sequence: TGTGCCATCAGTGCGCAGGAGGGGTTAACTGAAGCTTTCTTT. This gives the protein CAISAQEGLTEAFF.

This clonotype showed up many times. V usage is TRBV18 and J usage is TRBJ2-1; maybe TRBD1 (5 bases). CDR1 and CDR2 from the germline V gene are KGHSH and LQKENI. V lost 6 bases and J lost 7, with 10 bases in between. CDR3 length equals 12 residues. CDR3 amino acids: CASSPTENEQFF. The CDR3 nucleotides read TGTGCCAGCTCTCCGACAGAGAATGAGCAGTTCTTC.